This T cell receptor (beta chain) was profiled in a study of blood T cells in healthy people across ages. Through a sample-barcoded 5' primer and a J-beta primer mix, a second PCR was run for roughly 6 to 11 cycles. TCRdb reprocessed the 5' RACE reads with MiXCR, giving one entry per CDR3 protein. Among around 1,600,000 distinct CDR3 sequences listed, about 45% were seen once. CDR3 size: 13 residues. In germline, CDR1 is SGHTA, CDR2 FQGNSA. V lost 5 bases and J 8 bases, leaving 15 bases between the germline ends. Sequencing was performed on blood. This receptor was obtained from a woman aged 18 to 35 in good health. The chain combines TRBV7-2 with TRBJ1-2; no definite D call. The CDR3, as DNA: TGTGCCAGCAGCCTCCGGAGAGGGTCCGGCTACACCTTC. Protein sequence: CASSLRRGSGYTF.